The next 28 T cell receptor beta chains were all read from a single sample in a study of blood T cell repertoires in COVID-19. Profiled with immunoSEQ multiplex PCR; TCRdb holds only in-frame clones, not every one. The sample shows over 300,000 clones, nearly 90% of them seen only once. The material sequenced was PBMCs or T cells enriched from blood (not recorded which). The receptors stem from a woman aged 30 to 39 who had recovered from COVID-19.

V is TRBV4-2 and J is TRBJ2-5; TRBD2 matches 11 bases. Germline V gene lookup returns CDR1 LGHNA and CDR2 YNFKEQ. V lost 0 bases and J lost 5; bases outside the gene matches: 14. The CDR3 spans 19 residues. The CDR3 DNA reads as TGTGCCAGCAGCCAAGAGCCTGGGTCTAGCGGGGGGCCGGGGGAGACCCAGTACTTC. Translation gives CASSQEPGSSGGPGETQYF.

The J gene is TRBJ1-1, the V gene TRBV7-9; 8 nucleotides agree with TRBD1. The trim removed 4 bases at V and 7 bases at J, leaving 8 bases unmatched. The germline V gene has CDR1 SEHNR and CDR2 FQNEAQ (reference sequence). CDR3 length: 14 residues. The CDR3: CASSSRGQASEAFF. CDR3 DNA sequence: TGTGCCAGCAGCTCCCGGGGACAGGCCAGTGAAGCTTTCTTT. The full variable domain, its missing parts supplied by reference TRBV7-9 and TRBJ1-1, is DTGVSQNPRHKITKRGQNVTFRCDPISEHNRLYWYRQTLGQGPEFLTYFQNEAQLEKSRLLSDRFSAERPKGSFSTLEIQRTEQGDSAMYLCASSSRGQASEAFFGQGTRLTVV.

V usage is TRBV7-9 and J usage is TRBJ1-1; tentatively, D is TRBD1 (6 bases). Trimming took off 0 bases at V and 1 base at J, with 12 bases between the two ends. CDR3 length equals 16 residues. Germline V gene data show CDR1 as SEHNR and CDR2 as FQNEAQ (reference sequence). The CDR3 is CASSLAGADPNTEAFF. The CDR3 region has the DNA TGTGCCAGCAGCTTAGCGGGGGCAGATCCGAACACTGAAGCTTTCTTT.

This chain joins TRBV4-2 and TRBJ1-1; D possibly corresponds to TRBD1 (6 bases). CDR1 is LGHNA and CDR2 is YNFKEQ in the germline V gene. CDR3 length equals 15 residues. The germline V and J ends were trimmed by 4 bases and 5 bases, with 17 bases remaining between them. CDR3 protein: CASSPEGGTRTEAFF. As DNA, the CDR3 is TGTGCCAGCAGCCCGGAGGGGGGGACGCGTACTGAAGCTTTCTTT.

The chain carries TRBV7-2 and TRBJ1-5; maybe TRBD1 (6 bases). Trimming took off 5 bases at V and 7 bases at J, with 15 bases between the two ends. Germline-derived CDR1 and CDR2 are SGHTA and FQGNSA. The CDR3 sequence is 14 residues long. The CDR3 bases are TGTGCCAGCAGCAGAACAGGGTTGGAACAGCCCCAGCATTTT. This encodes CASSRTGLEQPQHF.

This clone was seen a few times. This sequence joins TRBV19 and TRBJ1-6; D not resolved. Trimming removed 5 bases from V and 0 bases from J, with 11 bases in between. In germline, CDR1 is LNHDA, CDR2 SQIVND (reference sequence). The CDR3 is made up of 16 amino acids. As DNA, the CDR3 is TGTGCCAGTAGTGTCTCCCGGGGCTCCTATAATTCACCCCTCCACTTT. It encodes CASSVSRGSYNSPLHF.

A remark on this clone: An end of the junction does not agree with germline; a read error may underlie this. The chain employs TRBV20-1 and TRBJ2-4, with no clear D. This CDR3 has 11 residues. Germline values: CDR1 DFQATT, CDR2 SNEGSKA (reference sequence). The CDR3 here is CSARARNIQYF. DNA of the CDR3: TGCAGTGCTAGGGCCAGAAACATTCAGTACTTC.

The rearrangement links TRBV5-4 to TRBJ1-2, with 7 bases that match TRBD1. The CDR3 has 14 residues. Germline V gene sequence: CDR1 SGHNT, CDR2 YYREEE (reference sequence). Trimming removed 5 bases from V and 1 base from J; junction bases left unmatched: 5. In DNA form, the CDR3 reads TGTGCCAGCAGGCGGACAGGTGGTAACTATGGCTACACCTTC. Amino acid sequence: CASRRTGGNYGYTF.

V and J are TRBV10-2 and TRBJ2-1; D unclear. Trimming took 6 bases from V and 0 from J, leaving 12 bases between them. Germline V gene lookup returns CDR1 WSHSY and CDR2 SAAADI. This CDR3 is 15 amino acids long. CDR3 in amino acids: CASSFAVSSYNEQFF. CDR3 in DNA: TGCGCCAGCAGCTTCGCTGTGAGCTCCTACAATGAGCAGTTCTTC.

This CDR3 is CASSSDRGLDEQYF. In nucleotides, the CDR3 is TGTGCCAGCAGCTCCGACAGGGGGCTCGACGAGCAGTACTTC. The rearrangement joins TRBV6-5 to TRBJ2-7; 10 nucleotides agree with TRBD1. The J segment lost 5 bases and the V segment lost 6 bases, leaving 7 bases of the junction unmatched. CDR3 length: 14 amino acids. Looked up from germline, CDR1 is MNHEY and CDR2 is SVGAGI.

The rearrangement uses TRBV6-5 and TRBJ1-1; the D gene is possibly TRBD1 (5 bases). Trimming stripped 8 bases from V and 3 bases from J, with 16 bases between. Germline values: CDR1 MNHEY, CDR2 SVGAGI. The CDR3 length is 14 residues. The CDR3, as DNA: TGTGCCAGCGGACCCCTGGGGGGAGACACTGAAGCTTTCTTT. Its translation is CASGPLGGDTEAFF.

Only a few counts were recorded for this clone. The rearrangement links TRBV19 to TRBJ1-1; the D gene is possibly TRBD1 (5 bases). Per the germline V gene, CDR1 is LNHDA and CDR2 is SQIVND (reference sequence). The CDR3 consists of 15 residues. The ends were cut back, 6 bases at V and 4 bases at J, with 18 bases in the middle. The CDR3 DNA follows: TGTGCCAGTAGGGCCAGGAAAGGGGTGGTCACTGAAGCTTTCTTT. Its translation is CASRARKGVVTEAFF.

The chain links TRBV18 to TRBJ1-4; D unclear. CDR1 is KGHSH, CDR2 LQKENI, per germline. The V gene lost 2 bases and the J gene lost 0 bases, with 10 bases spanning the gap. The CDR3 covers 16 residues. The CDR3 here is CASSPFQAATNEKLFF. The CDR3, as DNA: TGTGCCAGCTCACCATTTCAGGCTGCAACTAATGAAAAACTGTTTTTT.

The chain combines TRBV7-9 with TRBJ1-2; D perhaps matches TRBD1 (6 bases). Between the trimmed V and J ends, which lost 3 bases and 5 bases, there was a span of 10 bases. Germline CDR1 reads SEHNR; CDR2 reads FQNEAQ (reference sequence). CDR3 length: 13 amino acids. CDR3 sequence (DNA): TGTGCCAGCAGCTTGGGGAGGGGGTATGGCTACACCTTC. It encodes CASSLGRGYGYTF.

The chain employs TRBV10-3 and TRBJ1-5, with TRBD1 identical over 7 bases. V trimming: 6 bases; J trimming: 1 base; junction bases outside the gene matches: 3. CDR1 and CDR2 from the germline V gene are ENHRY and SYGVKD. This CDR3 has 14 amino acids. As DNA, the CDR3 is TGTGCCATCAGCGACAGGGCCAGCAATCAGCCCCAGCATTTT. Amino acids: CAISDRASNQPQHF.

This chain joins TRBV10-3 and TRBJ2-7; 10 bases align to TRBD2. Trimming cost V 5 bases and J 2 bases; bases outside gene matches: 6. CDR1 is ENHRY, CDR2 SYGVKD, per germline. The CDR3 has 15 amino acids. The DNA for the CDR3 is TGTGCCATCAGTCCACTAGGACTAGCGGCCTACGAGCAGTACTTC. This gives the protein CAISPLGLAAYEQYF.

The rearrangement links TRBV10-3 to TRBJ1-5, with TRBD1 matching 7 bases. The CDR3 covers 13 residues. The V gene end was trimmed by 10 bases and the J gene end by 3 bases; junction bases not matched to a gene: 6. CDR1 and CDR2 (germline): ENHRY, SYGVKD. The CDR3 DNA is TGTGCCACTCAGGGGGGTACCAATCAGCCCCAGCATTTT. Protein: CATQGGTNQPQHF.

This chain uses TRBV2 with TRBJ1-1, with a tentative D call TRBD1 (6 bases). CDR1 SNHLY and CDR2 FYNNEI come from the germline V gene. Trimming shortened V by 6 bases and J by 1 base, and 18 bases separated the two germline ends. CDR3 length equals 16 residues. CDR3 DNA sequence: TGTGCCAGCAGAGACGGGACAAGGGGATGGAACACTGAAGCTTTCTTT. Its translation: CASRDGTRGWNTEAFF.

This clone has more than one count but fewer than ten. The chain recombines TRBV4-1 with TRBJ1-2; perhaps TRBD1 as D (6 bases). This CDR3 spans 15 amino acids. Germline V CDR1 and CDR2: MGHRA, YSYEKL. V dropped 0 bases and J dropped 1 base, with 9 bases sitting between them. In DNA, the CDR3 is TGCGCCAGCAGCCAAGATAGGACAGATAACTATGGCTACACCTTC. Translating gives CASSQDRTDNYGYTF.

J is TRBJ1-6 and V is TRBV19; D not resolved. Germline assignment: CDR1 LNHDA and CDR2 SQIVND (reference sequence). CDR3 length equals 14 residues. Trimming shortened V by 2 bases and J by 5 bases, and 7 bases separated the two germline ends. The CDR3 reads CASSITGDNSPLHF. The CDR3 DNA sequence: TGTGCCAGTAGTATAACCGGGGATAATTCACCCCTCCACTTT.

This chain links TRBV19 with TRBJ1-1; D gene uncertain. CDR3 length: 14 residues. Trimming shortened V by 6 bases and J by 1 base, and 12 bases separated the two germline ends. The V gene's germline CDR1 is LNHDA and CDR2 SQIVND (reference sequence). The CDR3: CASSMTWANTEAFF. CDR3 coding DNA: TGTGCCAGTAGCATGACGTGGGCGAACACTGAAGCTTTCTTT. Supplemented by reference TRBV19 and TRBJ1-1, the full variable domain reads DGGITQSPKYLFRKEGQNVTLSCEQNLNHDAMYWYRQDPGQGLRLIYYSQIVNDFQKGDIAEGYSVSREKKESFPLTVTSAQKNPTAFYLCASSMTWANTEAFFGQGTRLTVV.

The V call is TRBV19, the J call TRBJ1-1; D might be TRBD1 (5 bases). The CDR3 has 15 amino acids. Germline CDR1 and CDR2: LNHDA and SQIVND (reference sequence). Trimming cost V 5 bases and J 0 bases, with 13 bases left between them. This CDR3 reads CASSPFGGMNTEAFF. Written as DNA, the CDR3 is TGTGCCAGTAGTCCCTTTGGGGGGATGAACACTGAAGCTTTCTTT.

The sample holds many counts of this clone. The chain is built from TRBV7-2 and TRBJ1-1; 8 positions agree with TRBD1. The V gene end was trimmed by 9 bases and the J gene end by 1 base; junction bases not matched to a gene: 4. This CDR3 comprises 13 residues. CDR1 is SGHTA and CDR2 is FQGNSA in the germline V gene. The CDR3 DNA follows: TGTGCCAGTATGGGACAGGCGAACACTGAAGCTTTCTTT. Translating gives CASMGQANTEAFF. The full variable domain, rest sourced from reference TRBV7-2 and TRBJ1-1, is GAGVSQSPSNKVTEKGKDVELRCDPISGHTALYWYRQSLGQGLEFLIYFQGNSAPDKSGLPSDRFSAERTGGSVSTLTIQRTQQEDSAVYLCASMGQANTEAFFGQGTRLTVV.

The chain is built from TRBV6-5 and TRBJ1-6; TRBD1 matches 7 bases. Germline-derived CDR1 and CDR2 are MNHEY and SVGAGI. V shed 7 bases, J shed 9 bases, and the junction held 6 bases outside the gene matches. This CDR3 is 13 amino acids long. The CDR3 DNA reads TGTGCCAGCAATCCAGGGGGAAGTTCACCCCTCCACTTT. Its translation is CASNPGGSSPLHF.

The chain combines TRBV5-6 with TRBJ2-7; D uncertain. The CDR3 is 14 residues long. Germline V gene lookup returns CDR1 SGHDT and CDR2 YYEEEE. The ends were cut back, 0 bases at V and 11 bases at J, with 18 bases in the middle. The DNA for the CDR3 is TGTGCCAGCAGCTTGGGGCGGCTCCTAGTGTTCGAGTACTTC. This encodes CASSLGRLLVFEYF.

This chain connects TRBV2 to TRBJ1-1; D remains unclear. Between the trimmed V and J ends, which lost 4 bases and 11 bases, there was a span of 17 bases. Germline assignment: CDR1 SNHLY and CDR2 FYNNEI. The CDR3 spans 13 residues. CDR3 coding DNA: TGTGCCAGCAGTGGTCGGCGGCCCTCGTTGGCTTTCTTT. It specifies CASSGRRPSLAFF.

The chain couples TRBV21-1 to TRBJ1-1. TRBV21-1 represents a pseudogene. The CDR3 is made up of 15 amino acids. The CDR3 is CASSTRPDWDTEAFF. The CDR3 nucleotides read TGTGCCAGCAGCACCCGGCCTGACTGGGACACTGAAGCTTTCTTT.

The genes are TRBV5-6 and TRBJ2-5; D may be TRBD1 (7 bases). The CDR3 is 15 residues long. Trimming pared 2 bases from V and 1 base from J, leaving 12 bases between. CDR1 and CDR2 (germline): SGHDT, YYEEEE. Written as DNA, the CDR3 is TGTGCCAGCAGCTTTGGCGGGACAGTCCAAGAGACCCAGTACTTC. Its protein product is CASSFGGTVQETQYF.